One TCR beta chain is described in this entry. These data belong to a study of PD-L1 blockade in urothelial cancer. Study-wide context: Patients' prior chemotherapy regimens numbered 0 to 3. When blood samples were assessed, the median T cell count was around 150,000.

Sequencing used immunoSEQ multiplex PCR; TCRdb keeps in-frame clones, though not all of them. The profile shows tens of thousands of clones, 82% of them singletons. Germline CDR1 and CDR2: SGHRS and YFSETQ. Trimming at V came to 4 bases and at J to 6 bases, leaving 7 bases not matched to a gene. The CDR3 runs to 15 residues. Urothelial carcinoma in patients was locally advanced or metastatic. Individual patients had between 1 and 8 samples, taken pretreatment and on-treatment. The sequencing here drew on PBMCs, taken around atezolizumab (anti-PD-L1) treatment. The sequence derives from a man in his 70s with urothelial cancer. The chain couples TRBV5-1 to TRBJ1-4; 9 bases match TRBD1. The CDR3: CASSLNRGRDEKLFF. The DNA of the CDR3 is TGCGCCAGCAGCCTCAACAGGGGGCGAGATGAAAAACTGTTTTTT. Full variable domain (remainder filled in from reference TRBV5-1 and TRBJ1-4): KAGVTQTPRYLIKTRGQQVTLSCSPISGHRSVSWYQQTPGQGLQFLFEYFSETQRNKGNFPGRFSGRQFSNSRSEMNVSTLELGDSALYLCASSLNRGRDEKLFFGSGTQLSVL.